One and the same sample provided the 15 T cell receptor beta chains below, sequenced in a study of graft-versus-host responses after intestinal transplantation. Data came from immunoSEQ multiplex PCR; TCRdb stores just in-frame clones and leaves some out. The data contain 40,000 or so clones, around 95% of them singletons. Sequencing used PBMCs, obtained 16 days after intestinal transplant. Receptor source: a human patient who received an intestinal transplant, so some T cells may come from the graft donor.

As to this clone: One end of the junction varies from germline; a read error may be responsible. V and J are TRBV4-3 and TRBJ2-7, with TRBD2 identical over 12 bases. The CDR3 sequence is 19 residues long. The germline CDR1 and CDR2 sequences are LGHNA and YSLEER. CDR3 sequence: CASSQGPEGLAGDSCEQYF. CDR3 nucleotide sequence: TGCGCCAGCAGCCAAGGACCTGAGGGACTAGCGGGCGATTCCTGCGAGCAGTACTTC.

The count of this clone is one. One end of the junction varies from germline; a read error may be responsible. The CDR3 spells CSVGAGGPYEQYF. For the CDR3, the DNA is TGCAGCGTTGGAGCGGGAGGGCCCTATGAGCAGTACTTC. The chain combines TRBV29-1 with TRBJ2-7, with 10 bases aligning to TRBD2. The CDR3 contains 13 residues. The germline V gene encodes CDR1 SQVTM and CDR2 ANQGSEA.

This clone has more than one count but fewer than ten. The chain uses TRBV10-3 and TRBJ1-4; D is possibly TRBD1 (5 bases). CDR1 is ENHRY and CDR2 is SYGVKD in the germline V gene. The CDR3 contains 12 residues. The ends were cut back, 10 bases at V and 17 bases at J, with 23 bases in the middle. DNA for the CDR3: TGTGCCACCTCCGATAATACCGGGACCCCATTTTTT. Its translation: CATSDNTGTPFF.

The chain carries TRBV7-2 and TRBJ2-2; the match to TRBD1 covers 7 bases. This CDR3 spans 17 amino acids. Looked up from germline, CDR1 is SGHTA and CDR2 is FQGNSA. V dropped 2 bases and J dropped 7; count of bases not matched to a gene: 13. In nucleotides, the CDR3 is TGTGCCAGCAGCTTAACCTGGGCAGGGGGTATGGGCGGGGAGCTGTTTTTT. This gives the protein CASSLTWAGGMGGELFF.

The chain recombines TRBV27 with TRBJ1-2; D not certain. V was cut by 2 bases and J by 4 bases, with 11 bases left in between. This CDR3 has 14 residues. Germline CDR1 MNHEY, CDR2 SMNVEV (reference sequence). The CDR3 DNA is TGTGCCAGCAGTTTAATATTTGGCAGCTATGGCTACACCTTC. The encoded protein is CASSLIFGSYGYTF.

The chain couples TRBV29-1 to TRBJ2-7; 7 positions agree with TRBD2. The germline V gene has CDR1 SQVTM and CDR2 ANQGSEA. Trimming removed 0 bases from V and 2 bases from J; junction bases left unmatched: 4. The CDR3 is made up of 14 amino acids. CDR3: CSVEERGRPYEQYF. CDR3 nucleotide sequence: TGCAGCGTTGAAGAACGCGGGAGACCCTACGAGCAGTACTTC.

The CDR3 DNA reads as TGTGCCAGCAGTTTATTCGGCACAGGGGAAAATGAAAAACTGTTTTTT. Protein: CASSLFGTGENEKLFF. The gene calls are TRBV27 and TRBJ1-4; TRBD1 aligns across 7 bases. J was trimmed by 5 bases and V by 1 base; bases with no gene match: 7. This CDR3 contains 16 residues. Germline V gene sequence: CDR1 MNHEY, CDR2 SMNVEV (reference sequence).

This clone has only one observation. The chain is built from TRBV13 and TRBJ2-7, with 9 bases matching TRBD1. The CDR3 length is 15 residues. Looked up from germline, CDR1 is PRHDT and CDR2 is FYEKMQ (reference sequence). With V trimmed by 5 bases and J by 5 bases, 10 bases remained unmatched. The DNA for the CDR3 is TGTGCCAGCAGCGCCACCGGGACAGGGTCCCACGAGCAGTACTTC. Its translation is CASSATGTGSHEQYF. Looking up the rest from reference TRBV13 and TRBJ2-7 gives the full variable domain: AAGVIQSPRHLIKEKRETATLKCYPIPRHDTVYWYQQGPGQDPQFLISFYEKMQSDKGSIPDRFSAQQFSDYHSELNMSSLELGDSALYFCASSATGTGSHEQYFGPGTRLTVT.

The chain is built from TRBV5-8 and TRBJ2-7; D uncertain. Germline-derived CDR1 and CDR2 are SGHTS and YDEGEE. CDR3 length: 12 residues. The ends were cut back, 0 bases at V and 2 bases at J, with 3 bases in the middle. The CDR3 nucleotides are TGTGCCAGCAGCTTGGTGGCCTACGAGCAGTACTTC. This sequence encodes CASSLVAYEQYF.

As for this clone: The CDR3 end shows no conserved phenylalanine or tryptophan, and so a read error is likely. The CDR3 protein is CAWSPGGSNEQYP. CDR3 DNA: TGTGCCTGGAGTCCAGGGGGCAGCAACGAGCAGTACCCC. The chain links TRBV30 to TRBJ2-7; 8 bases match TRBD1. The germline V gene encodes CDR1 GTSNPN and CDR2 SVGIG (reference sequence). V shed 2 bases and J 5 bases; nucleotides not matched to a gene: 5. The CDR3 contains 13 residues.

The V gene is TRBV7-9, the J gene TRBJ2-7; TRBD1 matches 8 bases. Germline V lookup: CDR1 SEHNR, CDR2 FQNEAQ (reference sequence). This CDR3 is built from 14 residues. Trimming took 0 bases from V and 5 from J; bases not matched to a gene: 3. CDR3 bases: TGTGCCAGCAGCTTAGCGACAGGGGACCACGAGCAGTACTTC. This sequence encodes CASSLATGDHEQYF.

The CDR3 DNA reads TGTGCCACCAGCAGAGAAGGCTACAATGAGCAGTTCTTC. Translation gives CATSREGYNEQFF. The rearrangement uses TRBV15 and TRBJ2-1; D uncertain. Germline lookup yields CDR1 LNHNV and CDR2 YYDKDF (reference sequence). The CDR3 runs to 13 residues. V lost 0 bases and J lost 3, with 3 bases in between.

This clone was counted a single time. The rearrangement joins TRBV6-5 to TRBJ2-3; D tentatively reads TRBD1 or TRBD2 (5 bases each). The V end lost 6 bases, the J end lost 2 bases, and 12 bases lay between the germline ends. Germline CDR1 reads MNHEY; CDR2 reads SVGAGI. This CDR3 is 14 amino acids long. The CDR3 here is CASSPGTPTDTQYF. CDR3 nucleotide sequence: TGTGCCAGCAGCCCCGGGACCCCCACAGATACGCAGTATTTT.

The chain carries TRBV19 and TRBJ1-5; 11 bases align to TRBD1. Germline trimming cut 5 bases from V and 2 bases from J; bases unmatched to any gene: 5. The CDR3 totals 16 residues. From germline, CDR1 is LNHDA and CDR2 SQIVND (reference sequence). Written as DNA, the CDR3 is TGTGCCAGTAGTCGGACAGGGGGCGACGGCAATCAGCCCCAGCATTTT. Protein: CASSRTGGDGNQPQHF.

This clone turned up a few times. The chain combines TRBV11-2 with TRBJ1-5; tentative D call: TRBD1 (5 bases). Germline lookup yields CDR1 SGHAT and CDR2 FQNNGV. V was trimmed by 5 bases and J by 7 bases, leaving 12 bases between them. The CDR3 is made up of 13 amino acids. CDR3 nucleotides: TGTGCCAGCAGCACCCGACAGCGGCAGCCCCAGCATTTT. Translated, it gives CASSTRQRQPQHF.